This record looks at one TCR beta chain sequence and its context. Its antigen is still unknown. V was cut by 4 bases and J by 5 bases, with 11 bases left in between. The CDR3 covers 13 residues. The V gene's germline CDR1 is MNHEY and CDR2 SVGAGI. The source of the sample is a study of T cells in narcolepsy. Study summary: Patients with NT1 or NT2 and healthy control donors were enrolled. Broader study findings: Same-patient CSF and blood CD4+ T cell clonotypes included HCRT-specific and TRIB2-specific autoreactive ones. Healthy controls reportedly lacked the autoreactive clonotypes serially found in patients' blood. In some patient and control memory CD4+ samples, autoreactive clones were absent.

Generated by immunoSEQ multiplex PCR, the TCRdb table keeps only in-frame clones and is missing some. The sample has about 30,000 clones, approximately 80% seen once. The receptor was isolated from a human donor with narcolepsy. V and J are TRBV6-5 and TRBJ2-5; D unclear. The sequencing input was CD45RA- memory CD4+ T cells from PBMCs. The CDR3 protein is CASSSRGYETQYF. CDR3 DNA sequence: TGTGCCAGCAGTTCACGTGGATACGAGACCCAGTACTTC.